These 31 T cell receptor beta chains were all obtained from the same sample, sequenced in a study of cytomegalovirus exposure and HLA in healthy donors. PCR used 60 Vbeta primers and 13 Jbeta primers. Sequencing used immunoSEQ multiplex PCR; TCRdb keeps in-frame clones, though not all of them. The sample includes about 120,000 clones, 74% of them seen just once. The sequenced sample consisted of PBMCs. Every receptor here comes from a human donor in good health.

The chain joins TRBV14 to TRBJ2-5; perhaps TRBD1 as D (5 bases). The CDR3 runs 13 residues. Trimming removed 4 bases from V and 5 bases from J, with 11 bases in between. In germline, CDR1 is SGHDN, CDR2 FVKESK. CDR3 residues: CASSLPTAETQYF. The CDR3 DNA reads as TGTGCCAGCAGCCTTCCGACAGCTGAGACCCAGTACTTC.

The chain carries TRBV6-1 and TRBJ2-7, with 9 bases matching TRBD1. The CDR3 has 13 amino acids. The germline V gene encodes CDR1 MNHNS and CDR2 SASEGT. Germline trimming cut 6 bases from V and 7 bases from J; bases unmatched to any gene: 7. The CDR3 sequence is CASRGTGTGEQYF. DNA of the CDR3: TGTGCCAGCAGGGGGACAGGGACTGGGGAGCAGTACTTC.

The chain links TRBV5-1 to TRBJ2-7, with TRBD1 matching over 11 bases. Germline V gives CDR1 SGHRS, CDR2 YFSETQ. Trimming at V came to 6 bases and at J to 0 bases, leaving 11 bases not matched to a gene. The CDR3 extends over 17 amino acids. The CDR3 bases are TGCGCCAGCACCCCTGGAGGGGGGACAGGGGGCTCCTACGAGCAGTACTTC. It yields the protein CASTPGGGTGGSYEQYF.

V usage is TRBV5-6 and J usage is TRBJ2-5; D is unresolved. The last part of the DNA fits TRBJ2-7 better; the J call may be wrong. CDR1 and CDR2 (germline): SGHDT, YYEEEE. The CDR3 runs to 18 residues. CDR3 amino acids: CASSLYGLFRGARYEQYF. The DNA of the CDR3 is TGTGCCAGCAGCTTGTACGGGTTATTTAGAGGAGCCCGCTACGAGCAGTACTTC.

The rearrangement joins TRBV13 to TRBJ2-7; D unresolved. The CDR3 loop spans 14 amino acids. Per the germline V gene, CDR1 is PRHDT and CDR2 is FYEKMQ (reference sequence). V was clipped by 2 bases and J by 0 bases, with 8 bases between them. CDR3 loop: CASSLIYSSYEQYF. CDR3 in DNA: TGTGCCAGCAGCTTAATCTACAGCTCCTACGAGCAGTACTTC.

This rearrangement joins TRBV4-3 to TRBJ2-3, with D perhaps TRBD1 (6 bases). Germline assignment: CDR1 LGHNA and CDR2 YSLEER. The CDR3 spans 15 residues. V was pared by 6 bases and J by 3 bases, with 16 bases between. The CDR3 sequence: CASRRQVQGTDTQYF. In DNA form, the CDR3 reads TGCGCCAGCAGACGACAGGTTCAAGGGACAGATACGCAGTATTTT.

V gene TRBV29-1 combines with J gene TRBJ1-2; D not certain. Looked up from germline, CDR1 is SQVTM and CDR2 is ANQGSEA. The CDR3 contains 14 residues. V dropped 4 bases and J dropped 6 bases, with 18 bases sitting between them. CDR3 DNA: TGCAGCGTTGGAGGGATCGCCGACGGGGATGGCTACACCTTC. This gives the protein CSVGGIADGDGYTF.

This clone has only a few counts. The rearrangement joins TRBV7-3 to TRBJ1-6; D is perhaps TRBD1 (6 bases). Germline V gene lookup returns CDR1 SGHTA and CDR2 FQGTGA. Trimming pared 5 bases from V and 3 bases from J, leaving 11 bases between. This CDR3 has 15 residues. Here the CDR3 reads CASSPSTGYNSPLHF. In DNA, the CDR3 is TGTGCCAGCAGCCCTTCGACAGGCTATAATTCACCCCTCCACTTT.

This clone showed up just a few times. The chain recombines TRBV7-9 with TRBJ2-7, with TRBD1 as a possible D gene (5 bases). Germline V lookup: CDR1 SEHNR, CDR2 FQNEAQ (reference sequence). The CDR3 totals 14 residues. V shed 3 bases and J shed 2 bases, with 11 bases lying between them. The CDR3, as DNA: TGTGCCAGCAGCTTTGAGCAGGGCCCCTACGAGCAGTACTTC. This encodes CASSFEQGPYEQYF.

This clone has only one observation. The chain recombines TRBV12-5 with TRBJ2-3; D gene ambiguous. Germline lookup yields CDR1 LGHNT and CDR2 FRNRAP. The ends were cut back, 5 bases at V and 6 bases at J, with 6 bases in the middle. The CDR3 is made up of 11 amino acids. Here the CDR3 reads CASGTADTQYF. The CDR3 DNA is TGTGCTAGTGGTACCGCGGATACGCAGTATTTT. The full variable domain, its missing parts supplied by reference TRBV12-5 and TRBJ2-3, is DARVTQTPRHKVTEMGQEVTMRCQPILGHNTVFWYRQTMMQGLELLAYFRNRAPLDDSGMPKDRFSAEMPDATLATLKIQPSEPRDSAVYFCASGTADTQYFGPGTRLTVL.

This chain connects TRBV5-1 to TRBJ2-3; D may be TRBD2 (5 bases). This CDR3 has 15 residues. Trimming took 2 bases from V and 2 from J, leaving 12 bases between them. The V gene's germline CDR1 is SGHRS and CDR2 YFSETQ. DNA of the CDR3: TGCGCCAGCAGCTTAGGAGGCCTGAACACAGATACGCAGTATTTT. This translates into CASSLGGLNTDTQYF.

The genes are TRBV2 and TRBJ2-1; TRBD1 matches 11 bases. The germline V gene encodes CDR1 SNHLY and CDR2 FYNNEI. V shed 8 bases, J shed 10 bases, and the junction held 13 bases outside the gene matches. The CDR3 length is 15 residues. DNA for the CDR3: TGTGCCAGCGGGATGGCGGACAGGGGGCGAGGCGAGCAGTTCTTC. Its protein is CASGMADRGRGEQFF.

V is TRBV28 and J is TRBJ2-7; TRBD1 agrees at 10 bases. This CDR3 is 15 amino acids long. The V gene's germline CDR1 is MDHEN and CDR2 SYDVKM. V lost 4 bases and J lost 6; bases outside the gene matches: 9. CDR3 amino acids: CASSSPTGGGGEQYF. The CDR3 DNA reads as TGTGCCAGCAGTTCCCCGACAGGGGGCGGCGGCGAGCAGTACTTC.

V usage is TRBV6-5 and J usage is TRBJ2-1; D gene ambiguous. Germline loops: CDR1 MNHEY, CDR2 SVGAGI. CDR3 length equals 12 residues. Trimming removed 7 bases from V and 8 bases from J, with 12 bases in between. The CDR3: CASIGSHHEQFF. The CDR3 coding sequence is TGTGCCAGCATCGGTAGCCACCATGAGCAGTTCTTC.

This clone was picked up a small number of times. This CDR3 is CASSFGQATDTQYF. The CDR3 nucleotides are TGTGCCAGCAGCTTCGGACAGGCCACAGATACGCAGTATTTT. This chain links TRBV7-9 with TRBJ2-3; 7 bases map to TRBD1. This CDR3 has 14 amino acids. The germline CDR1 and CDR2 sequences are SEHNR and FQNEAQ (reference sequence). V shed 3 bases, J shed 2 bases, and the junction held 2 bases outside the gene matches.

This clone turned up a few times. The V and J genes are TRBV6-5 and TRBJ2-7, with D possibly TRBD2 on 7 matching bases. The CDR3 is 15 residues long. Looked up from germline, CDR1 is MNHEY and CDR2 is SVGAGI. V was pared by 2 bases and J by 6 bases, with 17 bases between. CDR3 residues: CASSYRGGTPREQYF. The CDR3 nucleotides read TGTGCCAGCAGTTACAGGGGGGGAACGCCCCGCGAGCAGTACTTC.

V gene TRBV11-3 combines with J gene TRBJ2-1, with 15 bases aligning to TRBD2. CDR1 is SGHNT and CDR2 is YENEEA in the germline V gene. The CDR3 runs to 15 residues. V dropped 5 bases and J dropped 7; count of bases not matched to a gene: 3. Written as DNA, the CDR3 is TGTGCCAGCAGCCTAGGGACTAGCGGGGGGAATGAGCAGTTCTTC. Its translation is CASSLGTSGGNEQFF.

As to this clone: At one of its ends the junction is not consistent with the germline gene, which may arise from a read error. This chain links TRBV7-7 with TRBJ2-5; TRBD1 agrees at 8 bases. Per the germline V gene, CDR1 is SSHAT and CDR2 is FNYEAQ (reference sequence). This CDR3 is built from 14 residues. Written as DNA, the CDR3 is TGTGCTAGCAGCACCGACAGGGGAACGGAGACCCAGTACTTC. Translation gives CASSTDRGTETQYF.

V is TRBV7-2 and J is TRBJ2-1, with D uncertain. The germline V and J ends were trimmed by 1 base and 4 bases, with 8 bases remaining between them. Germline-derived CDR1 and CDR2 are SGHTA and FQGNSA. This CDR3 is built from 14 residues. The CDR3 sequence: CASSLVASYNEQFF. CDR3 DNA: TGTGCCAGCAGCTTAGTCGCTAGTTACAATGAGCAGTTCTTC.

The rearrangement links TRBV6-1 to TRBJ1-5, with D possibly being TRBD1 (6 bases). The germline V gene has CDR1 MNHNS and CDR2 SASEGT. The V and J ends lost 3 bases and 6 bases respectively, with 12 bases between them. The CDR3 runs 14 residues. The CDR3, as DNA: TGTGCCAGCAGTGAGGGGGACACGCGTCAGCCCCAGCATTTT. This translates into CASSEGDTRQPQHF.

This clone was counted a single time. This chain links TRBV7-8 with TRBJ2-2; 8 bases fit TRBD1. Germline V lookup: CDR1 SGHVS, CDR2 FQNEAQ. This CDR3 spans 16 amino acids. V shed 5 bases and J 3 bases; nucleotides not matched to a gene: 8. CDR3 bases: TGTGCCAGCAGCGACCCGACAGGGGCGGACACCGGGGAGCTGTTTTTT. It yields the protein CASSDPTGADTGELFF.

The rearrangement joins TRBV2 to TRBJ2-5; a weak D match, TRBD1 (6 bases). The DNA end lines up better with TRBJ2-7; the J call may be wrong. This CDR3 contains 11 residues. The germline gives CDR1 SNHLY, CDR2 FYNNEI. The CDR3 DNA reads TGTGCCAGCTGGGGACAAAGCGAGCAGTACTTC. This gives the protein CASWGQSEQYF.

This clone has just one count. This chain links TRBV2 with TRBJ2-3, with D tentatively TRBD2 (5 bases). The length of the CDR3 is 13 residues. With 6 bases removed from V and 9 bases from J, the gap between germline ends came to 16 bases. The V gene's germline CDR1 is SNHLY and CDR2 FYNNEI. CDR3 in DNA: TGTGCCAGCAGGTCCACGGAAGCGGACACGCAGTATTTT. Protein product: CASRSTEADTQYF.

The V call is TRBV30, the J call TRBJ1-1, with D perhaps matching TRBD1 (6 bases). This CDR3 spans 12 amino acids. V lost 4 bases to trimming and J lost 1 base, with 7 bases between them. From germline, CDR1 is GTSNPN and CDR2 SVGIG (reference sequence). CDR3 region: CAWKGQNTEAFF. Here the CDR3 DNA reads TGTGCCTGGAAGGGACAGAACACTGAAGCTTTCTTT.

This clone was seen just once. The chain is built from TRBV6-6 and TRBJ1-5; the match to TRBD1 covers 10 bases. J was trimmed by 5 bases and V by 1 base; bases with no gene match: 2. Germline V gene lookup returns CDR1 MNHNY and CDR2 SVGAGI (reference sequence). The CDR3 is 15 residues long. CDR3 amino acids: CASSYWTGGDQPQHF. CDR3 in DNA: TGTGCCAGCAGTTACTGGACAGGGGGAGATCAGCCCCAGCATTTT.

The chain uses TRBV9 and TRBJ2-1, with 11 bases lining up with TRBD2. The germline gives CDR1 SGDLS, CDR2 YYNGEE. With 7 bases clipped from V and 3 bases from J, the junction kept 9 bases outside the gene matches. The CDR3 has 16 amino acids. The CDR3 protein is CASEGTSGSFYNEQFF. The CDR3, as DNA: TGTGCCAGCGAGGGAACTAGCGGGAGTTTCTACAATGAGCAGTTCTTC.

The CDR3 loop reads CASTGGLKEQYF. DNA for the CDR3: TGTGCCAGCACCGGGGGGCTTAAGGAGCAGTACTTC. V and J are TRBV28 and TRBJ2-7; D is possibly TRBD2 (7 bases). Germline V gives CDR1 MDHEN, CDR2 SYDVKM. Trimming took off 7 bases at V and 7 bases at J, with 14 bases between the two ends. The CDR3 extends over 12 amino acids.

The rearrangement links TRBV28 to TRBJ1-5, with D possibly matching TRBD1 (5 bases). The germline V and J ends were trimmed by 1 base and 6 bases, with 13 bases remaining between them. The CDR3 runs 15 residues. Germline CDR1 MDHEN, CDR2 SYDVKM. CDR3 nucleotides: TGTGCCAGCAGTTTATTCGGCAGGGTGGGTCAGCCCCAGCATTTT. Its translation is CASSLFGRVGQPQHF.

V usage is TRBV28 and J usage is TRBJ1-1; 8 bases line up with TRBD1. The CDR3 has 13 amino acids. Germline V CDR1 and CDR2: MDHEN, SYDVKM. J gave up 6 bases and V 9 bases, and 9 bases lay outside the gene matches. CDR3 protein: CASRGGQGSEAFF. CDR3 DNA sequence: TGTGCCAGTCGTGGAGGACAGGGCTCTGAAGCTTTCTTT.

The rearrangement links TRBV11-3 to TRBJ1-3; D not resolved. V was trimmed by 4 bases and J by 2 bases, leaving 6 bases between them. The CDR3 spans 13 residues. Germline V gives CDR1 SGHNT, CDR2 YENEEA. CDR3 residues: CASSSGPGNTIYF. Here the CDR3 DNA reads TGTGCCAGCAGCTCGGGTCCTGGAAACACCATATATTTT.

The sample holds a few counts of this clone. V gene TRBV7-2 combines with J gene TRBJ1-1; D is unresolved. The CDR3 has 12 amino acids. Germline CDR1 and CDR2: SGHTA and FQGNSA. Trimming took off 1 base at V and 10 bases at J, with 10 bases between the two ends. In DNA form, the CDR3 reads TGTGCCAGCAGCTTAGGAAGGAGTAGAGCTTTCTTT. Translating gives CASSLGRSRAFF. The full variable domain, in which reference TRBV7-2 and TRBJ1-1 provide the parts outside the CDR3, is GAGVSQSPSNKVTEKGKDVELRCDPISGHTALYWYRQSLGQGLEFLIYFQGNSAPDKSGLPSDRFSAERTGGSVSTLTIQRTQQEDSAVYLCASSLGRSRAFFGQGTRLTVV.